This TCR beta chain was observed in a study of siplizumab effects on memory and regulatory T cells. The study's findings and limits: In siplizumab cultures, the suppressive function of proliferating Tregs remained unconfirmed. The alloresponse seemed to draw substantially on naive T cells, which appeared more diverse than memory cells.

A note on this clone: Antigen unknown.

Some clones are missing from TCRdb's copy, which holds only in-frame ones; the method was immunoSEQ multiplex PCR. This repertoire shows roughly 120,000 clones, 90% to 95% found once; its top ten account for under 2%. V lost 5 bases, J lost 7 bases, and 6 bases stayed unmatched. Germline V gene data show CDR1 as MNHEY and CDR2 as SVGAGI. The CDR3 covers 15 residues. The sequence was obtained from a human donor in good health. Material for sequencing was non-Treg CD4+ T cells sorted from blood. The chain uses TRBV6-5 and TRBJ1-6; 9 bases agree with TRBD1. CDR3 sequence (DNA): TGTGCCAGCAGTCCCACAGGGGGCTGGAATTCACCCCTCCACTTT. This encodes CASSPTGGWNSPLHF.